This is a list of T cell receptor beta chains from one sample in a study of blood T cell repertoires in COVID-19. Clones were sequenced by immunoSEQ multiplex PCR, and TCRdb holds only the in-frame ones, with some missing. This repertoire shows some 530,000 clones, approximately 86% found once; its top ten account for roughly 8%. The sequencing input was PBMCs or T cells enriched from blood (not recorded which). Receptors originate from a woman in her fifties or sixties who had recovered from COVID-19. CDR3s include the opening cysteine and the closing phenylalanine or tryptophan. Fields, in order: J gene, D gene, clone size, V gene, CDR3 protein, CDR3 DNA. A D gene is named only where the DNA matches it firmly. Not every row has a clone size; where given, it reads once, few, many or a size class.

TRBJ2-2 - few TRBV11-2 CASSRGTGRNTGELFF TGTGCCAGCAGCCGGGGGACGGGGAGAAACACCGGGGAGCTGTTTTTT
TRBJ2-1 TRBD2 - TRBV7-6 CASSRRLAGDHNEQFF TGTGCCAGCAGCCGAAGACTAGCGGGGGACCACAATGAGCAGTTCTTC
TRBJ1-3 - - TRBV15 CATSRDVTGYF TGTGCCACCAGCAGAGATGTGACGGGATATTTT
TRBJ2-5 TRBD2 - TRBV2 CASSGGRGEETQYF TGTGCCAGCTCTGGGGGGAGGGGTGAAGAGACCCAGTACTTC
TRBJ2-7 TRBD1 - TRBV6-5 CASSYSRQGLSYEQYF TGTGCCAGCAGTTACTCGAGACAGGGGCTTTCCTACGAGCAGTACTTC
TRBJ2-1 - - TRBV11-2 CASSSRGGSRNEQFF TGTGCCAGCAGCTCGCGAGGAGGGTCTAGGAATGAGCAGTTCTTC
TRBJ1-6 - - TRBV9 CASSVGGGKEYNSPLHF TGTGCCAGCAGCGTAGGAGGAGGGAAGGAATATAATTCACCCCTCCACTTT
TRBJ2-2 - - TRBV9 CASSSQGKNTGELFF TGTGCCAGCAGCTCTCAGGGGAAAAACACCGGGGAGCTGTTTTTT
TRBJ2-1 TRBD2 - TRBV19 CASSVRGGTYNEQFF TGTGCCAGTAGTGTACGGGGGGGAACCTACAATGAGCAGTTCTTC
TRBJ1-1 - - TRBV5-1 CASSLGKAGAFF TGCGCCAGCAGCTTAGGGAAGGCGGGAGCTTTCTTT
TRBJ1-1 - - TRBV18 CASSPPNRDNTEAFF TGTGCCAGCTCACCACCAAACAGGGACAACACTGAAGCTTTCTTT
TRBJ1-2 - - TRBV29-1 CSTTAGVKSYTF TGCAGCACGACGGCAGGGGTAAAATCCTACACCTTC
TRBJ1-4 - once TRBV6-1 CASSEWRIATNEKLFF TGTGCCAGCAGTGAATGGAGGATTGCAACTAATGAAAAACTGTTTTTT
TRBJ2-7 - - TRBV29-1 CSVVTGSGGEQYF TGCAGCGTAGTCACAGGGTCGGGGGGCGAGCAGTACTTC
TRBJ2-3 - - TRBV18 CASSQIDTQYF TGTGCCAGCTCCCAGATAGATACGCAGTATTTT
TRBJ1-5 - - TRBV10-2 CASSSAGGINQPQHF TGCGCCAGCAGCTCCGCAGGAGGGATCAATCAGCCCCAGCATTTT
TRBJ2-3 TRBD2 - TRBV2 CASIERGLPPDTQYF TGTGCCAGCATCGAAAGGGGACTACCCCCGGATACGCAGTATTTT
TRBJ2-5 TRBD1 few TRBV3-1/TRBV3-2 CASSQGQGPQETQYF TGTGCCAGCAGCCAGGGACAGGGGCCTCAAGAGACCCAGTACTTC
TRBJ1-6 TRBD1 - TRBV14 CASSQRQGNNSPLHF TGTGCCAGCAGCCAAAGACAGGGAAATAATTCACCCCTCCACTTT
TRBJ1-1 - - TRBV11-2 CASSLTGTKNTEAFF TGTGCCAGCAGCTTAACCGGGACAAAGAACACTGAAGCTTTCTTT
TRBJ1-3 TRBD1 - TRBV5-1 CASSPTGASGNTIYF TGCGCCAGCAGCCCGACAGGGGCATCGGGAAACACCATATATTTT
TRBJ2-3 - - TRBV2 CASLGHRTDTQYF TGTGCCAGCCTAGGACACCGCACAGATACGCAGTATTTT
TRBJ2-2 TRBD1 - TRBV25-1 CASSAPGTARTGELFF TGTGCCAGCAGTGCACCCGGGACAGCACGCACCGGGGAGCTGTTTTTT
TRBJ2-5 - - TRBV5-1 CASSRRQVGVETQYF TGCGCCAGCAGCCGGCGACAGGTCGGAGTGGAGACCCAGTACTTC
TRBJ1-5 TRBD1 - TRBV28 CASSLFGTGVAAQPQHF TGTGCCAGCAGTTTATTTGGGACAGGGGTCGCGGCTCAGCCCCAGCATTTT
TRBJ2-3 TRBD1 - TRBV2 CASRQGPPRGDTQYF TGTGCCAGCCGACAGGGGCCCCCGAGGGGAGATACGCAGTATTTT
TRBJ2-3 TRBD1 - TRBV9 CASSARQGFTDTQYF TGTGCCAGCAGCGCCCGACAGGGTTTCACAGATACGCAGTATTTT
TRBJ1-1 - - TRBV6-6 CASSLTGMAFF TGTGCCAGCAGTCTAACAGGGATGGCTTTCTTT
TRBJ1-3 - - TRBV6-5 CASGDTSGNTIYF TGTGCCAGCGGGGACACCTCTGGAAACACCATATATTTT
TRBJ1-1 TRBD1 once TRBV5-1 CASSLAGQGLESFF TGCGCCAGCAGCTTGGCCGGACAGGGACTTGAATCTTTCTTT
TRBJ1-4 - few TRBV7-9 CASSPGQPNEKLFF TGTGCCAGCAGCCCGGGACAACCTAATGAAAAACTGTTTTTT
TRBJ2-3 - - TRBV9 CASSVGNTASTDTQYF TGTGCCAGCAGCGTAGGAAACACAGCTAGCACAGATACGCAGTATTTT
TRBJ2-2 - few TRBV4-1 CASSQEPGNTGELFF TGCGCCAGCAGCCAAGAGCCAGGGAACACCGGGGAGCTGTTTTTT
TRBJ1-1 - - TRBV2 CASHGLMNTEAFF TGTGCCAGCCATGGCCTCATGAACACTGAAGCTTTCTTT
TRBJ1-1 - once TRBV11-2 CASSLELAGNTEAFF TGTGCCAGCAGCTTAGAGTTAGCGGGGAACACTGAAGCTTTCTTT
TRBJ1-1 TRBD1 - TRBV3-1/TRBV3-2 CASSRETGGLGAFF TGTGCCAGCAGCCGCGAGACAGGGGGCCTGGGGGCTTTCTTT
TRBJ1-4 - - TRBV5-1 CASSLAWTDRTNEKLFF TGCGCCAGCAGCTTGGCCTGGACAGACAGAACTAATGAAAAACTGTTTTTT
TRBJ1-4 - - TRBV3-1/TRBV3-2 CASSLKGTVKNEKLFF TGTGCCAGCAGCCTAAAAGGAACAGTGAAAAATGAAAAACTGTTTTTT